A single sample is the source of the 2 T cell receptor beta chains below, sequenced in a study of T cell responses to AZD1222 COVID-19 vaccine. The table came from immunoSEQ multiplex PCR; TCRdb's copy has only in-frame clones and leaves some out. The sample lists about 100,000 clones; just under 90% were seen once. The specimen was peripheral blood, collected on day 0 of AZD1222 vaccination. The source of these receptors is an adult in good health.

The genes are TRBV18 and TRBJ2-3; a weak D match, TRBD1 (6 bases). Trimming cost V 1 base and J 5 bases, with 7 bases left between them. The CDR3 contains 13 residues. From germline, CDR1 is KGHSH and CDR2 LQKENI. The CDR3 sequence: CASSPQDRDTQYF. The CDR3 DNA sequence: TGTGCCAGCTCACCACAGGACAGAGATACGCAGTATTTT.

The CDR3 region has the DNA TGTGCCAGCAGTTTGGGTCTGCGGGGTCCCTCCTACGAGCAGTACTTC. Protein product: CASSLGLRGPSYEQYF. V usage is TRBV28 and J usage is TRBJ2-7, with D possibly being TRBD2 (6 bases). The CDR3 consists of 16 residues. The germline V gene encodes CDR1 MDHEN and CDR2 SYDVKM. Trimming removed 3 bases from V and 0 bases from J, with 15 bases in between.